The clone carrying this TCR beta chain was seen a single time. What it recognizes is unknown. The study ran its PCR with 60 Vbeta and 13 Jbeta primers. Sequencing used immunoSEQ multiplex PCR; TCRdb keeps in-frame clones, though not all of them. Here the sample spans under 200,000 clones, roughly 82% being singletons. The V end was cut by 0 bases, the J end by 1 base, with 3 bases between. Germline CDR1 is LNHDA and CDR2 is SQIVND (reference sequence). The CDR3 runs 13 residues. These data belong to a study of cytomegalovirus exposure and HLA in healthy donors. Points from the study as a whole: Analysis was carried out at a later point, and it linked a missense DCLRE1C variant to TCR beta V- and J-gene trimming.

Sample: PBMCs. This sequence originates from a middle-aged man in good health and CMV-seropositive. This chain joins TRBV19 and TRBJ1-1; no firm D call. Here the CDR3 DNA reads TGTGCCAGTAGTATAGACGGGAACACTGAAGCTTTCTTT. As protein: CASSIDGNTEAFF.